The clone carrying this TCR beta chain has only a few counts. There were TCR beta CDR3 regions amplified from RNA transcripts. TCR CDR3 underwent first-round RT-PCR with the HTBI primer set. TCRdb re-called the multiplex PCR reads with MiXCR, one entry per CDR3 protein. The profile shows approximately 590,000 distinct CDR3 sequences, less than 20% of them singletons. This sample is part of a study of T cells in Graves' hyperthyroidism and ophthalmopathy. At the level of the study: Peripheral blood was acquired at first diagnosis, ahead of any therapy whatsoever.

This receptor was taken from a woman aged 25 to 39 with Graves' hyperthyroidism. Sequencing used blood.

CDR3 sequence reads: CASGLVLNNEQFF. The CDR3 bases are TGTGCTAGTGGTTTGGTACTGAACAATGAGCAGTTCTTC. The rearrangement joins TRBV12-5 to TRBJ2-1; D is unclear. In germline, CDR1 is LGHNT, CDR2 FRNRAP. Trimming stripped 0 bases from V and 5 bases from J, with 5 bases between. The CDR3 length is 13 residues.